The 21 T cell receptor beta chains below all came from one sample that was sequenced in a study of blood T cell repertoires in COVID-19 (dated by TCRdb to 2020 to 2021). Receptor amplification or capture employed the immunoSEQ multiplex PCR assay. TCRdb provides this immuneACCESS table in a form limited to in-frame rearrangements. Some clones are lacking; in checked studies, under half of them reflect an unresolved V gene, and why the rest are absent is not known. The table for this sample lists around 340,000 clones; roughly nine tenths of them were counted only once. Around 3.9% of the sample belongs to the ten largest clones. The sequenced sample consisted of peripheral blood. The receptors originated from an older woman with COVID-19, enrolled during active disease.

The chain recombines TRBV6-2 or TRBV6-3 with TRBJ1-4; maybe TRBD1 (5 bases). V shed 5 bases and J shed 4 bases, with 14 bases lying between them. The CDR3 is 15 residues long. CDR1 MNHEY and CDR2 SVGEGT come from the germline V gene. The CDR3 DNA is TGTGCCAGCAGTCCGGGGGGTTTGGTTAATGAAAAACTGTTTTTT. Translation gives CASSPGGLVNEKLFF.

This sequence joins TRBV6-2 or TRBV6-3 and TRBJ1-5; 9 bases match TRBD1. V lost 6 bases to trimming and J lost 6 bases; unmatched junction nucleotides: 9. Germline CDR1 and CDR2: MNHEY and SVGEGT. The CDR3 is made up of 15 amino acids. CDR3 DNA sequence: TGTGCCAGCAGCCGCCGGGACAGGGTCGGTCAGCCCCAGCATTTT. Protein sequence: CASSRRDRVGQPQHF.

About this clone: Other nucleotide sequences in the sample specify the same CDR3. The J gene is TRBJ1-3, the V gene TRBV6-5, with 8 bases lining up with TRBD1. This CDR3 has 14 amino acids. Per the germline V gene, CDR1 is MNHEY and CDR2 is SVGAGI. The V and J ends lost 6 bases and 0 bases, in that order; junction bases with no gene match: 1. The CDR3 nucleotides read TGTGCCAGCAGAGACAGGGGCTCTGGAAACACCATATATTTT. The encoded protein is CASRDRGSGNTIYF.

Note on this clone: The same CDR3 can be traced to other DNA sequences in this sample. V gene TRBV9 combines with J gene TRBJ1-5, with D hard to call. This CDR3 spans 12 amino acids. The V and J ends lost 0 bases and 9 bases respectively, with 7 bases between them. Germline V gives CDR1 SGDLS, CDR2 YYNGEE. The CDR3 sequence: CASSVVGGPQHF. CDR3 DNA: TGTGCCAGCAGCGTAGTTGGCGGGCCCCAGCATTTT.

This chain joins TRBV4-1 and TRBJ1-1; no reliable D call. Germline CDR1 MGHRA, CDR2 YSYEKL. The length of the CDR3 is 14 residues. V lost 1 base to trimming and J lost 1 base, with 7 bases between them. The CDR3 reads CASSQGGGNTEAFF. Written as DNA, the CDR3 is TGCGCCAGCAGCCAAGGAGGTGGGAACACTGAAGCTTTCTTT.

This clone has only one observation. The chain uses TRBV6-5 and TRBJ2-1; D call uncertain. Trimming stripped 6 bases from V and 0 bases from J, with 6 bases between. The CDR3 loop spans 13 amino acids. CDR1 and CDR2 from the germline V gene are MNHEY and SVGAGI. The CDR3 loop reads CASRASSYNEQFF. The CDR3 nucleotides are TGTGCCAGCAGAGCTAGCTCCTACAATGAGCAGTTCTTC.

The CDR3 spells CSVETQGSGEQYF. The CDR3 nucleotides read TGCAGCGTTGAGACACAGGGGTCGGGGGAGCAGTACTTC. The chain is built from TRBV29-1 and TRBJ2-7, with TRBD1 matching over 7 bases. This CDR3 spans 13 amino acids. Germline lookup yields CDR1 SQVTM and CDR2 ANQGSEA. J lost 7 bases, V lost 3 bases, and 9 bases had no gene match.

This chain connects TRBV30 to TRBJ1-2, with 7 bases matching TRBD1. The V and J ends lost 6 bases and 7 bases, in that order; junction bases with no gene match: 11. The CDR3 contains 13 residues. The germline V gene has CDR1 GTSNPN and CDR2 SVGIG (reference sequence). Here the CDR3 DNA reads TGTGCCTGCCTACCAGGGGGGTTTGGTGGCTACACCTTC. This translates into CACLPGGFGGYTF.

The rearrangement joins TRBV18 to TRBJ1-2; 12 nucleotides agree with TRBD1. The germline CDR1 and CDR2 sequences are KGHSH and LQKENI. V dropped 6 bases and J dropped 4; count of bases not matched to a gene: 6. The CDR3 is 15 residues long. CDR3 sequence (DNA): TGTGCCAGCTCCCCCGGGACAGGGGGCTTCTATGGCTACACCTTC. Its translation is CASSPGTGGFYGYTF.

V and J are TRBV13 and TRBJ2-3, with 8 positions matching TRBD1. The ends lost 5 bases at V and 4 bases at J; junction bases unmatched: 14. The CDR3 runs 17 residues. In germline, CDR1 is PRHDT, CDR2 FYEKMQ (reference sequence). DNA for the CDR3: TGTGCCAGCAGCCCCCGGACAGGGACGAAGGGGGCAGATACGCAGTATTTT. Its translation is CASSPRTGTKGADTQYF.

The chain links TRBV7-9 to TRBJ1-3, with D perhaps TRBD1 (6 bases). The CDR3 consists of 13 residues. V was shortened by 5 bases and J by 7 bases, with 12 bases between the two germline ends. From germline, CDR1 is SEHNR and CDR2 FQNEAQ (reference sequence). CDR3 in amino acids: CASSPAGANTIYF. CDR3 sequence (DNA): TGTGCCAGCAGCCCCGCGGGGGCGAACACCATATATTTT.

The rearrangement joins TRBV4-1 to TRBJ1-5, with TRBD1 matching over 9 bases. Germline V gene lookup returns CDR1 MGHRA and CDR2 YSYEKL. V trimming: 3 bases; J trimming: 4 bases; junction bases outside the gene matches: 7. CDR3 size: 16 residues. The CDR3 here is CASSQGGDRGNQPQHF. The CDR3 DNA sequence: TGCGCCAGCAGCCAGGGAGGAGACAGGGGGAATCAGCCCCAGCATTTT.

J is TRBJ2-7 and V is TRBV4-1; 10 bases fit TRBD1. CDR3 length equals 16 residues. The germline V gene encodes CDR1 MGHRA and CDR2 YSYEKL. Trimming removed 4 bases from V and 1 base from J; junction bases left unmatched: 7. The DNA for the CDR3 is TGCGCCAGCAGCCGCGGACAGGGGGGGACATCCTACGAGCAGTACTTC. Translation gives CASSRGQGGTSYEQYF.

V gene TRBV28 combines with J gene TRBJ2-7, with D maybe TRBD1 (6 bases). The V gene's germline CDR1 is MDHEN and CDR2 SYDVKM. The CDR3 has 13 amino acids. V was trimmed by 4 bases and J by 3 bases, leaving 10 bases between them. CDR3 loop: CASSSPTGYEQYF. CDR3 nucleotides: TGTGCCAGCAGTTCTCCGACAGGCTACGAGCAGTACTTC. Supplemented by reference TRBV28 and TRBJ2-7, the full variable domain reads DVKVTQSSRYLVKRTGEKVFLECVQDMDHENMFWYRQDPGLGLRLIYFSYDVKMKEKGDIPEGYSVSREKKERFSLILESASTNQTSMYLCASSSPTGYEQYFGPGTRLTVT.

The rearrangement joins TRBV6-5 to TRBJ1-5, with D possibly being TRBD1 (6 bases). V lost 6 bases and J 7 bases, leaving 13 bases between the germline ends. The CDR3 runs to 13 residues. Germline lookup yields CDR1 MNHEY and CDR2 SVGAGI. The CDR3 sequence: CASRGQAYQPQHF. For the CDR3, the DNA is TGTGCCAGCAGGGGACAAGCATACCAGCCCCAGCATTTT.

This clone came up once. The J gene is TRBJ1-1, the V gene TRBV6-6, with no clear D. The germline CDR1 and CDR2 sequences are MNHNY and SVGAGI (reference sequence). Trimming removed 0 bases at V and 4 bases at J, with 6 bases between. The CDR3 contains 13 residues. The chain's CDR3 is CASSYSPSTEAFF. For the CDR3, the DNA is TGTGCCAGCAGTTACTCGCCCAGCACTGAAGCTTTCTTT.

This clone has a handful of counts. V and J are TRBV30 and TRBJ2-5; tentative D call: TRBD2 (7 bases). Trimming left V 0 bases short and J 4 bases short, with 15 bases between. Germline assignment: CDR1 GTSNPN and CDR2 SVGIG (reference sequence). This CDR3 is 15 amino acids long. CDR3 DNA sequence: TGTGCCTGGAGTGTTGGAGGGGGGGCCGGAGAGACCCAGTACTTC. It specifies CAWSVGGGAGETQYF. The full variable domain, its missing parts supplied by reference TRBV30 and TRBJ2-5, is SQTIHQWPATLVQPVGSPLSLECTVEGTSNPNLYWYRQAAGRGLQLLFYSVGIGQISSEVPQNLSASRPQDRQFILSSKKLLLSDSGFYLCAWSVGGGAGETQYFGPGTRLLVL.

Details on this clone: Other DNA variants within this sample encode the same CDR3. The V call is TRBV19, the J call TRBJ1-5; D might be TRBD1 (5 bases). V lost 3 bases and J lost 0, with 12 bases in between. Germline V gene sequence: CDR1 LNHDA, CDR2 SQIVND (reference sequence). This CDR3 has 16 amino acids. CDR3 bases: TGTGCCAGTAGTATTGGACACCTTTATAGCAATCAGCCCCAGCATTTT. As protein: CASSIGHLYSNQPQHF.

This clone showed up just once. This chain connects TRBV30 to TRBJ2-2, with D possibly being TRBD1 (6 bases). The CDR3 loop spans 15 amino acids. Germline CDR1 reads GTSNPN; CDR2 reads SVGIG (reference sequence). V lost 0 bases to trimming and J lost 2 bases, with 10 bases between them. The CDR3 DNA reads TGTGCCTGGAGTGTAACGGACAGAAACACCGGGGAGCTGTTTTTT. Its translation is CAWSVTDRNTGELFF.

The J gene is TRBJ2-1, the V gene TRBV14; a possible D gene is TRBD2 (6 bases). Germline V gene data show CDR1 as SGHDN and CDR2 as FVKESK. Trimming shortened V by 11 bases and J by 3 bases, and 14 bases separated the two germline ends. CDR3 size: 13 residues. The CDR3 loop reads CACRDSGYNEQFF. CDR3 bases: TGTGCCTGCCGAGATAGCGGCTACAATGAGCAGTTCTTC.

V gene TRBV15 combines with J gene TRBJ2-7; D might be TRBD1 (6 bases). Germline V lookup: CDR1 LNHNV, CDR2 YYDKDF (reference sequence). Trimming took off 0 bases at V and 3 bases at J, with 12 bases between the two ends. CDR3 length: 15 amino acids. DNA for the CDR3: TGTGCCACCAGCAGAGAAAGGGACAAGAGCTACGAGCAGTACTTC. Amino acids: CATSRERDKSYEQYF.